The rows below give T cell receptor beta chains drawn from one sample of a study of shared clonotypes between healthy human individuals. The protocol was immunoSEQ multiplex PCR, while the TCRdb copy is restricted to in-frame clones and leaves out a portion. This table holds roughly 680,000 clones, about two thirds found once. The sequenced material came from memory CD4+ T cells sorted from blood. All receptors derive from a woman aged 25-40 years in good health. Each CDR3 is given with its conserved first and last residue. D genes are given only for firm matches. Not all rows give a size; the values are once, few, many and, for expanded clones, a class.

V gene	D gene	J gene	clone size	CDR3 DNA	CDR3 protein
TRBV9	.	TRBJ1-1	few	TGTGCCAGCAGCGTAGTAGCCCGGGGGGCCTCTGAAGCTTTCTTT	CASSVVARGASEAFF
TRBV6-4	.	TRBJ1-5	once	TGTGCCAGCAGTCCGGTTCATACGGGTCAGCCCCAGCATTTT	CASSPVHTGQPQHF
TRBV7-2	.	TRBJ2-7	.	TGTGCCAGCAGAAACCCCGGGCGCGAGCAGTACTTC	CASRNPGREQYF
TRBV18	.	TRBJ2-1	.	TGTGCCAGCTCACCTTTCCGGGACACCTACAATGAGCAGTTCTTC	CASSPFRDTYNEQFF
TRBV7-9	TRBD2	TRBJ2-7	.	TGTGCCAGCAGCCTTACGGGACTAGAGATAGACGAGCAGTACTTC	CASSLTGLEIDEQYF
TRBV7-6	.	TRBJ2-3	.	TGTGCCAGCAGCTCCGCAGCCACTAGCACAGATACGCAGTATTTT	CASSSAATSTDTQYF
TRBV4-1	TRBD2	TRBJ2-5	.	TGCGCCAGCAGCTCGCTAGCGGGAGGGAGGGAGACCCAGTACTTC	CASSSLAGGRETQYF
TRBV19	.	TRBJ1-1	.	TGTGCCAGTAGTATAGATTACCCAGCGGGAGCTTTCTTT	CASSIDYPAGAFF
TRBV18	.	TRBJ2-3	.	TGTGCCAGCTCGTGGAGGAAGGGTACCACAGATACGCAGTATTTT	CASSWRKGTTDTQYF
TRBV7-8	.	TRBJ1-1	few	TGTGCCAGCAGCTTAGACGCGGGGGGGCTGGGGACTGAAGCTTTCTTT	CASSLDAGGLGTEAFF
TRBV7-9	TRBD1	TRBJ1-1	.	TGTGCCAGCAGCTTAGACAGGGGGCACACTGAAGCTTTCTTT	CASSLDRGHTEAFF
TRBV5-1	.	TRBJ1-1	.	TGCGCCAGCAGCCCCACGGCCAAAACGGGGACTGAAGCTTTCTTT	CASSPTAKTGTEAFF
TRBV9	.	TRBJ2-3	.	TGTGCCAGCAGCGTGCGGGGTGTGGATACGCAGTATTTT	CASSVRGVDTQYF
TRBV2	TRBD2	TRBJ2-7	.	TGTGCCAGCAGGGCGCTAGCGGTCGAGCAGTACTTC	CASRALAVEQYF
TRBV11-3	.	TRBJ1-2	few	TGTGCCAGCAGCTTAGTGCTCAGAACTAACTATGGCTACACCTTC	CASSLVLRTNYGYTF
TRBV5-1	TRBD2	TRBJ2-3	once	TGCGCCAGCAGCTTGGCTAGCGGGAGGGGAGATACGCAGTATTTT	CASSLASGRGDTQYF
TRBV5-1	.	TRBJ2-3	.	TGCGCCAGCAGCTCCTTTACGGGGGCAGATACGCAGTATTTT	CASSSFTGADTQYF
TRBV5-1	.	TRBJ1-1	.	TGCGCCAGCAGCGGGGGTGGTGGTGTCATGAACACTGAAGCTTTCTTT	CASSGGGGVMNTEAFF